The clone carrying this T cell receptor (beta chain) was counted ten times or more. The sample is drawn from a study of T cells after yellow fever vaccination. TCRdb redid the calling of the 5' RACE reads with MiXCR, one entry per CDR3 protein. The sample includes 200,000 to 300,000 distinct CDR3 sequences, about 3.5% of them seen just once. The CDR3 covers 16 residues. Unmatched junction bases numbered 13, after V lost 5 bases and J lost 4 bases. The specimen comprised PBMCs, sampled 15 days after the yellow fever booster vaccination. The chain employs TRBV12-3 or TRBV12-4 and TRBJ2-7; TRBD1 matches at 8 bases. This TCR was sampled from a man aged 18 to 35 who received the YFV17D yellow fever vaccine. The CDR3 region has the DNA TGTGCCAGCAGTCCAGCCCCGGGCAGGGGGCGTTACGAGCAGTACTTC. Translation gives CASSPAPGRGRYEQYF.